The 10 T cell receptor beta chains below were found in one sample sequenced in a study of cytomegalovirus exposure and HLA in healthy donors (dated by TCRdb to 2016 to 2017). Libraries were made using the immunoSEQ multiplex PCR assay. For the multiplex PCR, a mixture combining 60 forward primers for TCR Vbeta segments and 13 reverse primers for TCR Jbeta segments was used. TCRdb took this table from immuneACCESS and kept in-frame rearrangements with V and J called. Such tables lack part of the clones; where checked against another copy, unresolved V genes explain under half of the gap, and the rest is unexplained. In this sample the table shows over 150,000 clones, 70% to 85% of which occur a single time. Of the sample, 2.1% falls within the top ten clones. The sequenced sample consisted of PBMCs. These receptor sequences come from a man aged 35-49 years in good health and CMV-seronegative.

The chain employs TRBV14 and TRBJ2-7, with a tentative D call TRBD2 (5 bases). CDR1 is SGHDN and CDR2 is FVKESK in the germline V gene. Trimming took off 1 base at V and 4 bases at J, with 20 bases between the two ends. CDR3 length: 17 residues. The CDR3 DNA is TGTGCCAGCAGCCAAGTTCTCAGGAGGCCCCTTATTTACGAGCAGTACTTC. Amino acids: CASSQVLRRPLIYEQYF.

On this clone itself: The germline gene is not matched at one end of the junction; a read error may be the cause. The chain uses TRBV7-9 and TRBJ2-5; D unclear. This CDR3 has 15 amino acids. Germline values: CDR1 SEHNR, CDR2 FQNEAQ (reference sequence). DNA of the CDR3: TGTTCCAGCAGCTTAGGTCGGAGAGGCCAAGAGACCCAGTACTTC. This translates into CSSSLGRRGQETQYF.

The genes are TRBV7-9 and TRBJ2-7; the match to TRBD2 covers 7 bases. There are 14 residues in the CDR3. Losses at the gene ends were 3 bases for V and 3 bases for J; bases not matched to a gene: 5. The germline gives CDR1 SEHNR, CDR2 FQNEAQ (reference sequence). The CDR3: CASSFGGGVYEQYF. The DNA for the CDR3 is TGTGCCAGCAGCTTTGGGGGAGGGGTCTACGAGCAGTACTTC.

V and J are TRBV9 and TRBJ2-5, with D possibly being TRBD2 (5 bases). This CDR3 region has 14 residues. The V gene's germline CDR1 is SGDLS and CDR2 YYNGEE. Trimming cost V 2 bases and J 2 bases, with 10 bases left between them. As DNA, the CDR3 is TGTGCCAGCAGCGTCGGGAATGCACAAGAGACCCAGTACTTC. Its protein is CASSVGNAQETQYF.

This chain connects TRBV5-6 to TRBJ1-2; D perhaps matches TRBD1 (5 bases). This CDR3 is 13 amino acids long. The V gene lost 4 bases and the J gene lost 6 bases, with 13 bases spanning the gap. CDR1 and CDR2 from the germline V gene are SGHDT and YYEEEE. CDR3 loop: CASSIQAADGYTF. In nucleotides, the CDR3 is TGTGCCAGCAGCATACAGGCGGCGGATGGCTACACCTTC.

The CDR3 DNA sequence: TGTGCCAGCAGCTTGAGGCCGCGGCGGGAAGCCTACACCTTC. Translation gives CASSLRPRREAYTF. V usage is TRBV5-6 and J usage is TRBJ1-2, with D unresolved. Germline CDR1 SGHDT, CDR2 YYEEEE. The CDR3 sequence is 14 residues long. Trimming took off 1 base at V and 10 bases at J, with 17 bases between the two ends.

A remark on this clone: This CDR3 is missing its conserved last phenylalanine or tryptophan, likely due to a read error. This rearrangement joins TRBV28 to TRBJ1-1; weak D call: TRBD1 (5 bases). V was cut by 5 bases and J by 3 bases, with 13 bases left in between. The germline V gene encodes CDR1 MDHEN and CDR2 SYDVKM. The CDR3 consists of 14 residues. The CDR3 is CASSEPGGYTEAFL. The CDR3, as DNA: TGTGCCAGCAGTGAACCCGGGGGTTACACTGAAGCTTTCCTT.

V gene TRBV5-1 combines with J gene TRBJ2-1, with D perhaps TRBD2 (5 bases). From germline, CDR1 is SGHRS and CDR2 YFSETQ. With 1 base removed from V and 3 bases from J, the gap between germline ends came to 26 bases. The CDR3 has 20 amino acids. The CDR3, as DNA: TGCGCCAGCAGCTTGTCAGGTACAGCGGAGCCTCCCTGGGGCTACAATGAGCAGTTCTTC. Translating it yields CASSLSGTAEPPWGYNEQFF.

This rearrangement joins TRBV6-5 to TRBJ1-4, with D hard to call. The CDR3 consists of 15 residues. V was trimmed by 1 base and J by 0 bases, leaving 6 bases between them. Germline V CDR1 and CDR2: MNHEY, SVGAGI. The CDR3 DNA follows: TGTGCCAGCAGTTACTTCCGAGCAACTAATGAAAAACTGTTTTTT. This codes for CASSYFRATNEKLFF.

V is TRBV4-2 and J is TRBJ2-5, with D possibly TRBD2 on 5 matching bases. V shed 3 bases and J shed 5 bases, with 16 bases lying between them. The CDR3 runs 15 residues. Germline V lookup: CDR1 LGHNA, CDR2 YNFKEQ. CDR3 loop: CASSQEATWWETQYF. The CDR3 bases are TGTGCCAGCAGCCAGGAGGCGACTTGGTGGGAGACCCAGTACTTC.